Reported below is one T cell receptor beta chain. V lost 0 bases, J lost 0 bases, and 19 bases lay in between. The CDR3 runs 19 residues. Germline CDR1 reads SGDLS; CDR2 reads YYNGEE. This specimen belongs to a study of shared clonotypes between healthy human individuals. Study-level information: The cohort comprised a couple of women and a few men. Their ages spanned 18 to 49 years.

CD45RA+ naive and CD45RA-negative memory subsets were separated from CD4+ cells. Across several immunoSEQ plates, the genomic DNA of each subset was split evenly. Libraries were prepared by immunoSEQ multiplex PCR; TCRdb keeps only in-frame clonotypes and omits some of them. The sample records millions of clones, more than 90% being singletons. The V gene is TRBV9, the J gene TRBJ2-4; a weak D match, TRBD1 (5 bases). The sequencing sample was made of naive CD4+ T cells sorted from blood. As to subset: CD45RA+ positively selected. The receptor was derived from a man aged 18 to 30 in good health. The CDR3 DNA reads as TGTGCCAGCAGCGTAGATTGGGCGGACAACCAACTAGCCAAAAACATTCAGTACTTC. Translation: CASSVDWADNQLAKNIQYF.